These 9 T cell receptor beta chains were sequenced from one sample in a study of blood T cell repertoires in COVID-19. Using immunoSEQ multiplex PCR, the repertoire was profiled, and TCRdb retains in-frame clones only, with some absent. This sample carries 150,000 to 200,000 clones, roughly nine tenths of them seen once, and the ten largest clones take roughly a sixth. The sample was peripheral blood. The receptors were gathered from a man in his sixties with active or convalescent COVID-19.

The chain joins TRBV11-2 to TRBJ1-1; D remains ambiguous. The CDR3 length is 16 residues. Per the germline V gene, CDR1 is SGHAT and CDR2 is FQNNGV. Trimming shortened V by 8 bases and J by 0 bases, and 19 bases separated the two germline ends. For the CDR3, the DNA is TGTGCCAGCCGCAAGCTATGGGCACAGTTGAACACTGAAGCTTTCTTT. Translation: CASRKLWAQLNTEAFF.

This sequence joins TRBV6-6 and TRBJ1-1, with D possibly TRBD1 on 6 matching bases. CDR1 is MNHNY, CDR2 SVGAGI, per germline (reference sequence). CDR3 length: 16 amino acids. V lost 0 bases to trimming and J lost 0 bases, with 11 bases between them. The CDR3 DNA reads as TGTGCCAGCAGTTACTCCCGGGGACATATGAACACTGAAGCTTTCTTT. Its translation is CASSYSRGHMNTEAFF.

V and J are TRBV19 and TRBJ2-7; D perhaps matches TRBD1 (5 bases). Trimming left V 3 bases short and J 3 bases short, with 15 bases between. The CDR3 has 15 amino acids. CDR1 is LNHDA and CDR2 is SQIVND in the germline V gene (reference sequence). The CDR3 coding sequence is TGTGCCAGTAGTATTAGTCAGGGCCTCTTCTACGAGCAGTACTTC. This gives the protein CASSISQGLFYEQYF.

The chain has TRBV2 and TRBJ2-3; a weak D match, TRBD1 (6 bases). CDR1 SNHLY and CDR2 FYNNEI come from the germline V gene. The length of the CDR3 is 15 residues. V was cut by 2 bases and J by 5 bases, with 14 bases left in between. The CDR3 DNA sequence: TGTGCCAGCAGTGAAATGGGGGCTGGGGGAGATACGCAGTATTTT. Encoded protein: CASSEMGAGGDTQYF.

CDR3 nucleotides: TGTGCCAGCAGCAAAACTTCTGGGGAGAGCAATCAGCCCCAGCATTTT. This codes for CASSKTSGESNQPQHF. The genes are TRBV21-1 and TRBJ1-5. TRBV21-1 has pseudogene status. The CDR3 has 16 residues.

The V call is TRBV18, the J call TRBJ1-1, with 8 bases fitting TRBD1. Germline CDR1 is KGHSH and CDR2 is LQKENI. The CDR3 runs to 15 residues. Trimming took 3 bases from V and 4 from J; bases not matched to a gene: 7. CDR3 DNA: TGTGCCAGCTCACCGCAACAGGGGGAGGGCACTGAAGCTTTCTTT. It encodes CASSPQQGEGTEAFF.

This chain joins TRBV7-2 and TRBJ2-5; maybe TRBD2 (6 bases). The germline V gene has CDR1 SGHTA and CDR2 FQGNSA. The ends were cut back, 0 bases at V and 2 bases at J, with 16 bases in the middle. The CDR3 totals 17 residues. Here the CDR3 reads CASSLALGGVGQETQYF. The DNA of the CDR3 is TGTGCCAGCAGCTTAGCTTTGGGGGGAGTGGGGCAAGAGACCCAGTACTTC.

This clone was counted between two and nine times. This chain joins TRBV3-1 (or the pseudogene TRBV3-2) and TRBJ2-1; D is unresolved. Trimming stripped 4 bases from V and 0 bases from J, with 13 bases between. This CDR3 is built from 16 residues. Germline CDR1 is LGHDT and CDR2 is YNNKEL (reference sequence). CDR3 coding DNA: TGTGCCAGCAGCCGCAATCTACCGAGCTCCTACAATGAGCAGTTCTTC. Translating gives CASSRNLPSSYNEQFF.

The V call is TRBV5-1, the J call TRBJ2-1; D remains ambiguous. V lost 0 bases to trimming and J lost 0 bases, with 7 bases between them. Looked up from germline, CDR1 is SGHRS and CDR2 is YFSETQ. The CDR3 length is 15 residues. In nucleotides, the CDR3 is TGCGCCAGCAGCTTGGGGTCTAGCTCCTACAATGAGCAGTTCTTC. Its translation: CASSLGSSSYNEQFF.